This T cell receptor (beta chain) was documented in a study of T cells in Graves' hyperthyroidism and ophthalmopathy. The germline V gene encodes CDR1 SGHTA and CDR2 FQGTGA. The CDR3 consists of 18 residues. With 5 bases clipped from V and 5 bases from J, the junction kept 16 bases outside the gene matches. This clonotype was counted only a few times. TCR beta CDR3 regions were amplified from RNA. The TCR CDR3 was amplified in a first-round RT-PCR using the HTBI primer set. MiXCR was run by TCRdb on the multiplex PCR reads, yielding one entry per CDR3 protein. The sample lists some 370,000 distinct CDR3 sequences; 11% to 15% were seen once.

The chain uses TRBV7-3 and TRBJ2-2; 8 bases align to TRBD1. Sequences were obtained from blood. The origin of this receptor is a man between 50 and 59 years old with Graves' ophthalmopathy. CDR3 loop: CASSPMTLTGEDTGELFF. The DNA of the CDR3 is TGTGCCAGCAGCCCCATGACTCTGACAGGGGAGGATACCGGGGAGCTGTTTTTT.